These 8 T cell receptor beta chains originate from one sample sequenced in a study of chemoradiotherapy in HPV16-positive cancers. The assay was immunoSEQ multiplex PCR, and TCRdb's table has in-frame clones only and misses some. This sample yields approximately 1,200 clones, of which roughly 39% are seen a single time; around 16% belongs to the top ten. This sample was obtained from a patient who underwent chemoradiotherapy. The receptors derive from a human donor with HPV-associated anogenital cancer.

V and J are TRBV9 and TRBJ2-7; TRBD1 matches at 10 bases. Germline CDR1 SGDLS, CDR2 YYNGEE. The CDR3 consists of 15 residues. The J segment lost 3 bases and the V segment lost 2 bases, leaving 5 bases of the junction unmatched. CDR3 loop: CASSVSRDRGYEQYF. CDR3 nucleotide sequence: TGTGCCAGCAGCGTCTCCCGGGACAGGGGCTACGAGCAGTACTTC.

The chain joins TRBV11-2 to TRBJ2-2; 7 bases match TRBD1. Per the germline V gene, CDR1 is SGHAT and CDR2 is FQNNGV. The CDR3 has 14 amino acids. V shed 4 bases, J shed 6 bases, and the junction held 5 bases outside the gene matches. The CDR3 DNA follows: TGTGCCAGCAGCTCACAGGGGAATGCCGGGGAGCTGTTTTTT. Translating gives CASSSQGNAGELFF.

The V and J genes are TRBV30 and TRBJ1-1; D is uncertain. The germline CDR1 and CDR2 sequences are GTSNPN and SVGIG (reference sequence). V lost 0 bases and J 0 bases, leaving 5 bases between the germline ends. The CDR3 loop spans 13 amino acids. CDR3 loop: CAWSVLMNTEAFF. The DNA for the CDR3 is TGTGCCTGGAGTGTACTCATGAACACTGAAGCTTTCTTT.

Of note for this clone: One end of the junction is discordant with germline, which a read error may explain. The chain uses TRBV15 and TRBJ1-2; 7 positions agree with TRBD1. Germline lookup yields CDR1 LNHNV and CDR2 YYDKDF (reference sequence). This CDR3 region has 13 residues. CDR3 amino acids: CATSRGQDYGHTF. CDR3 coding DNA: TGCGCCACCAGCAGAGGACAGGACTATGGCCACACCTTC.

This clone was recorded a few times. The chain couples TRBV5-1 to TRBJ2-5; 7 nucleotides agree with TRBD1. V dropped 3 bases and J dropped 1; count of bases not matched to a gene: 3. Germline V gene data show CDR1 as SGHRS and CDR2 as YFSETQ. CDR3 length: 14 residues. The CDR3 sequence is CASSSGTAQETQYF. The CDR3 DNA is TGCGCCAGCAGCTCGGGGACAGCCCAAGAGACCCAGTACTTC.

Details on this clone: Compared with germline, one end of the junction differs, possibly owing to a read error. The chain couples TRBV29-1 to TRBJ1-1; D gene uncertain. Germline values: CDR1 SQVTM, CDR2 ANQGSEA. The CDR3 is made up of 11 amino acids. CDR3 in amino acids: CNVRENTEAFF. The CDR3 DNA follows: TGCAACGTTCGGGAGAACACTGAAGCTTTCTTT.

This clone showed up just once. The chain recombines TRBV7-2 with TRBJ2-2, with 7 bases matching TRBD2. Germline V gene sequence: CDR1 SGHTA, CDR2 FQGNSA. This CDR3 comprises 17 residues. Losses at the gene ends were 3 bases for V and 4 bases for J; bases not matched to a gene: 11. CDR3 sequence (DNA): TGTGCCAGCAGCTTGATCTCGGGGGGTCAGATCACCGGGGAGCTGTTTTTT. This translates into CASSLISGGQITGELFF.

This clone was seen more than once but under ten times. The genes are TRBV27 and TRBJ1-5; D gene uncertain. Trimming took off 5 bases at V and 6 bases at J, with 11 bases between the two ends. CDR1 and CDR2 from the germline V gene are MNHEY and SMNVEV (reference sequence). The CDR3 is 13 amino acids. CDR3 nucleotide sequence: TGTGCCAGCAGTCTGGGAGGAGGTCAGCCCCAGCATTTT. Its translation: CASSLGGGQPQHF.